Each of the 10 T cell receptor beta chains below was sequenced from the same sample in a study of cytomegalovirus exposure and HLA in healthy donors. The method was immunoSEQ multiplex PCR; TCRdb's version includes in-frame clones alone and lacks a portion of them. This sample carries around 160,000 clones, about 89% of them seen once, and the ten largest clones take 3%. Sequencing input: PBMCs. All receptors derive from a woman aged 18-35 years in good health and CMV-seropositive.

The chain joins TRBV2 to TRBJ2-5, with 13 bases aligning to TRBD2. CDR1 SNHLY and CDR2 FYNNEI come from the germline V gene. After removal of 6 bases from V and 4 bases from J, the junction contained 8 bases not matched to a gene. This CDR3 region has 16 residues. The CDR3 sequence is CASRAGTSGNRETQYF. DNA for the CDR3: TGTGCCAGCAGAGCCGGGACTAGCGGGAACCGAGAGACCCAGTACTTC. The full variable domain, completed using reference TRBV2 and TRBJ2-5, is EPEVTQTPSHQVTQMGQEVILRCVPISNHLYFYWYRQILGQKVEFLVSFYNNEISEKSEIFDDQFSVERPDGSNFTLKIRSTKLEDSAMYFCASRAGTSGNRETQYFGPGTRLLVL.

The chain links TRBV9 to TRBJ1-2, with D unresolved. CDR3 size: 15 residues. V lost 0 bases and J 6 bases, leaving 15 bases between the germline ends. Germline values: CDR1 SGDLS, CDR2 YYNGEE. The CDR3 is CASSVERGVSDGYTF. The CDR3 nucleotides are TGTGCCAGCAGCGTAGAGCGCGGGGTTTCGGATGGCTACACCTTC.

This sequence joins TRBV10-3 and TRBJ2-5; 10 positions agree with TRBD1. The CDR3 is made up of 17 amino acids. After removal of 9 bases from V and 0 bases from J, the junction contained 13 bases not matched to a gene. Germline CDR1 is ENHRY and CDR2 is SYGVKD. CDR3 nucleotides: TGTGCCATAGGGGACAGGGGTAACCAGGCGTACCAAGAGACCCAGTACTTC. Translating gives CAIGDRGNQAYQETQYF.

This chain joins TRBV6-5 and TRBJ1-1; D unclear. V was trimmed by 5 bases and J by 10 bases, leaving 11 bases between them. This CDR3 has 11 residues. The germline V gene encodes CDR1 MNHEY and CDR2 SVGAGI. The CDR3 region is CASSSPARAFF. The CDR3, as DNA: TGTGCCAGCAGTAGTCCTGCGAGAGCTTTCTTT.

V and J are TRBV25-1 and TRBJ2-3; TRBD2 might be the D (5 bases). The CDR3 covers 15 residues. V shed 1 base and J shed 4 bases, with 12 bases lying between them. CDR1 is MGHDK, CDR2 SYGVNS, per germline. CDR3 DNA sequence: TGTGCCAGCAGTGAATCCCCGGGGAACTCAGATACGCAGTATTTT. This translates into CASSESPGNSDTQYF.

This chain joins TRBV12-5 and TRBJ2-7, with 7 bases identical to TRBD2. Germline assignment: CDR1 LGHNT and CDR2 FRNRAP. The V segment lost 4 bases and the J segment 4 bases; nucleotides outside the gene matches: 4. The CDR3 is 13 residues long. For the CDR3, the DNA is TGTGCTAGTGGTTGGGAGGGAGGGTACGAGCAGTACTTC. It encodes CASGWEGGYEQYF.

The chain's CDR3 is CASSGNWGPDNEQFF. The CDR3 region has the DNA TGTGCCAGTAGTGGGAATTGGGGGCCGGACAATGAGCAGTTCTTC. The chain couples TRBV19 to TRBJ2-1, with a tentative D call TRBD1 (6 bases). Germline assignment: CDR1 LNHDA and CDR2 SQIVND (reference sequence). Deletions cut 5 bases from V and 5 bases from J, with 16 bases between. The CDR3 loop spans 15 amino acids. The full variable domain, completed using reference TRBV19 and TRBJ2-1, is DGGITQSPKYLFRKEGQNVTLSCEQNLNHDAMYWYRQDPGQGLRLIYYSQIVNDFQKGDIAEGYSVSREKKESFPLTVTSAQKNPTAFYLCASSGNWGPDNEQFFGPGTRLTVL.

The chain employs TRBV6-1 and TRBJ1-5; D unclear. CDR3 length: 15 amino acids. From germline, CDR1 is MNHNS and CDR2 SASEGT. Trimming stripped 5 bases from V and 1 base from J, with 12 bases between. The CDR3 is CASSSRAGSNQPQHF. Here the CDR3 DNA reads TGTGCCAGCAGTTCCCGGGCGGGGAGCAATCAGCCCCAGCATTTT.

The chain recombines TRBV5-1 with TRBJ2-1, with TRBD2 matching 7 bases. The CDR3 extends over 14 amino acids. V lost 5 bases, J lost 8 bases, and 10 bases stayed unmatched. CDR1 is SGHRS and CDR2 is YFSETQ in the germline V gene. As DNA, the CDR3 is TGCGCCAGCAGTCTACGATCCGCGGGGGATGAGCAGTTCTTC. It encodes CASSLRSAGDEQFF. Supplemented by reference TRBV5-1 and TRBJ2-1, the full variable domain reads KAGVTQTPRYLIKTRGQQVTLSCSPISGHRSVSWYQQTPGQGLQFLFEYFSETQRNKGNFPGRFSGRQFSNSRSEMNVSTLELGDSALYLCASSLRSAGDEQFFGPGTRLTVL.

The V and J genes are TRBV19 and TRBJ1-2, with D uncertain. Germline V lookup: CDR1 LNHDA, CDR2 SQIVND (reference sequence). CDR3 size: 16 residues. V gave up 3 bases and J gave up 5 bases, with 19 bases separating them. The CDR3 DNA reads TGTGCCAGTAGTATGGGTTACGGGTCTGGTGTTTATGGCTACACCTTC. Translation: CASSMGYGSGVYGYTF.